The 24 T cell receptor beta chains in this list originate from one sample, sequenced in a study of blood T cell repertoires in COVID-19. Clones were read by immunoSEQ multiplex PCR, and TCRdb kept only the in-frame ones, dropping some. Counted here are 250,000 to 300,000 clones, about 90% occurring once; the ten biggest clones make up less than 15%. Sequencing was carried out using peripheral blood. The receptor set was obtained from a woman aged 25 to 39 with COVID-19, enrolled during active disease.

The chain uses TRBV19 and TRBJ2-7; 8 bases line up with TRBD1. The V gene's germline CDR1 is LNHDA and CDR2 SQIVND (reference sequence). After removal of 2 bases from V and 0 bases from J, the junction contained 9 bases not matched to a gene. CDR3 length equals 17 residues. In DNA form, the CDR3 reads TGTGCCAGTAGTATAAGGCGACAGGGGCCAAGCTCCTACGAGCAGTACTTC. Protein product: CASSIRRQGPSSYEQYF. The variable domain in full, with the rest retrieved from reference TRBV19 and TRBJ2-7, is DGGITQSPKYLFRKEGQNVTLSCEQNLNHDAMYWYRQDPGQGLRLIYYSQIVNDFQKGDIAEGYSVSREKKESFPLTVTSAQKNPTAFYLCASSIRRQGPSSYEQYFGPGTRLTVT.

The rearrangement links TRBV10-2 to TRBJ1-3; D is undetermined. The CDR3 has 14 residues. The ends were cut back, 10 bases at V and 4 bases at J, with 17 bases in the middle. Germline CDR1 is WSHSY and CDR2 is SAAADI. CDR3 in amino acids: CATSGAGTGNTIYF. CDR3 nucleotide sequence: TGCGCCACCTCGGGCGCGGGAACAGGAAACACCATATATTTT.

The gene calls are TRBV7-8 and TRBJ2-5; D gene unclear. Germline values: CDR1 SGHVS, CDR2 FQNEAQ. This CDR3 spans 14 amino acids. V was shortened by 5 bases and J by 2 bases, with 12 bases between the two germline ends. CDR3 sequence: CASSPEFAQETQYF. CDR3 DNA: TGTGCCAGCAGCCCGGAGTTTGCACAAGAGACCCAGTACTTC. The whole variable domain, filled in from reference TRBV7-8 and TRBJ2-5, reads GAGVSQSPRYKVAKRGQDVALRCDPISGHVSLFWYQQALGQGPEFLTYFQNEAQLDKSGLPSDRFFAERPEGSVSTLKIQRTQQEDSAVYLCASSPEFAQETQYFGPGTRLLVL.

This chain connects TRBV11-3 to TRBJ2-1, with 11 bases that match TRBD2. The CDR3 extends over 15 amino acids. Germline lookup yields CDR1 SGHNT and CDR2 YENEEA. Trimming took 5 bases from V and 4 from J; bases not matched to a gene: 4. CDR3 sequence: CASSRGTSGYNEQFF. The DNA of the CDR3 is TGTGCCAGCAGCAGAGGGACTAGCGGATACAATGAGCAGTTCTTC.

This chain uses TRBV6-5 with TRBJ2-3; D is ambiguous. Trimming left V 5 bases short and J 2 bases short, with 14 bases between. The CDR3 runs 15 residues. Germline assignment: CDR1 MNHEY and CDR2 SVGAGI. The CDR3 DNA is TGTGCCAGCAGTCTCCTGAGATCCCACACAGATACGCAGTATTTT. Translated: CASSLLRSHTDTQYF.

This clone came up a few times. The chain recombines TRBV5-4 with TRBJ2-1; 7 bases match TRBD1. Germline-derived CDR1 and CDR2 are SGHNT and YYREEE (reference sequence). The V gene end was trimmed by 2 bases and the J gene end by 7 bases; junction bases not matched to a gene: 3. This CDR3 region has 13 residues. The CDR3 protein is CASSLQGWNEQFF. The CDR3 DNA reads TGTGCCAGCAGCTTACAGGGGTGGAATGAGCAGTTCTTC.

The V and J genes are TRBV27 and TRBJ2-7; the D gene is possibly TRBD1 (5 bases). Trimming cost V 5 bases and J 7 bases, with 27 bases left between them. The CDR3 extends over 17 amino acids. Germline lookup yields CDR1 MNHEY and CDR2 SMNVEV (reference sequence). CDR3 in DNA: TGTGCCAGCAGTGAGGACCCCCGGCCGCAGGGTCTTTGGGAGCAGTACTTC. Its protein product is CASSEDPRPQGLWEQYF.

This clone was counted a single time. This chain connects TRBV24-1 to TRBJ2-1; TRBD2 aligns across 7 bases. This CDR3 has 12 residues. Germline loops: CDR1 KGHDR, CDR2 SFDVKD. The V and J ends lost 7 bases and 10 bases, in that order; junction bases with no gene match: 6. The CDR3 nucleotides are TGTGCCACCAGGTCGGGAGGCGAGGAGCAGTTCTTC. This sequence encodes CATRSGGEEQFF.

The V call is TRBV12-3 or TRBV12-4, the J call TRBJ2-2; D remains ambiguous. V dropped 5 bases and J dropped 5 bases, with 6 bases sitting between them. This CDR3 has 12 amino acids. Here the CDR3 reads CASSPYTGELFF. For the CDR3, the DNA is TGTGCCAGCAGTCCCTATACCGGGGAGCTGTTTTTT.

CDR3 protein: CASSQASRFSRGGTDTQYF. The CDR3 DNA sequence: TGTGCCAGCAGCCAAGCCTCCCGGTTTTCGCGGGGGGGCACAGATACGCAGTATTTT. The chain joins TRBV3-1 (or the pseudogene TRBV3-2) to TRBJ2-3, with 8 positions matching TRBD2. J gave up 1 base and V 1 base, and 13 bases lay outside the gene matches. CDR1 is LGHDT and CDR2 is YNNKEL in the germline V gene (reference sequence). This CDR3 region has 19 residues.

V is TRBV19 and J is TRBJ2-7; no definite D call. Trimming took 8 bases from V and 5 from J, leaving 16 bases between them. Germline assignment: CDR1 LNHDA and CDR2 SQIVND (reference sequence). The CDR3 runs 13 residues. The chain's CDR3 is CASSSYGHHEQYF. The CDR3 DNA is TGTGCCAGTTCATCTTATGGCCATCACGAGCAGTACTTC.

The CDR3 reads CASSPGRLGETQYF. The CDR3 coding sequence is TGTGCCAGCTCACCAGGGAGGCTAGGTGAGACCCAGTACTTC. The chain recombines TRBV18 with TRBJ2-5; D might be TRBD2 (6 bases). Trimming cost V 2 bases and J 5 bases, with 12 bases left between them. The CDR3 covers 14 residues. Germline loops: CDR1 KGHSH, CDR2 LQKENI.

The V gene is TRBV2, the J gene TRBJ1-2, with D possibly being TRBD1 (6 bases). V was trimmed by 6 bases and J by 2 bases, leaving 16 bases between them. Germline CDR1 reads SNHLY; CDR2 reads FYNNEI. The CDR3 totals 15 residues. The DNA of the CDR3 is TGTGCCAGCAGGGGCCTCAGGACAGCCAACTATGGCTACACCTTC. Protein: CASRGLRTANYGYTF.

This rearrangement joins TRBV5-6 to TRBJ2-3; 7 bases fit TRBD2. The CDR3 sequence is 16 residues long. Germline V lookup: CDR1 SGHDT, CDR2 YYEEEE. J was trimmed by 2 bases and V by 1 base; bases with no gene match: 7. CDR3 amino acids: CASSLSQRGVTDTQYF. CDR3 bases: TGTGCCAGCAGCTTGTCCCAGCGGGGAGTCACAGATACGCAGTATTTT.

This chain connects TRBV6-6 to TRBJ2-1, with TRBD2 as a possible D gene (5 bases). V gave up 2 bases and J gave up 4 bases, with 9 bases separating them. CDR1 is MNHNY and CDR2 is SVGAGI in the germline V gene (reference sequence). CDR3 length equals 14 residues. For the CDR3, the DNA is TGTGCCAGCAGTTACGCAGCGGAATACAATGAGCAGTTCTTC. Amino acids: CASSYAAEYNEQFF.

V and J are TRBV6-1 and TRBJ2-1; D is possibly TRBD2 (6 bases). Trimming removed 2 bases at V and 4 bases at J, with 15 bases between. Germline V gene data show CDR1 as MNHNS and CDR2 as SASEGT. The CDR3 consists of 16 residues. CDR3 sequence (DNA): TGTGCCAGCAGTGAACGGTCCCTAGCGTTATACAATGAGCAGTTCTTC. Protein sequence: CASSERSLALYNEQFF.

This chain uses TRBV6-5 with TRBJ1-2, with a weak D call TRBD1 (5 bases). Germline assignment: CDR1 MNHEY and CDR2 SVGAGI. V lost 10 bases to trimming and J lost 4 bases, with 13 bases between them. CDR3 length equals 12 residues. CDR3 DNA: TGTGCCACCTCTGGGGGGTTCTATGGCTACACCTTC. It codes for CATSGGFYGYTF.

J is TRBJ2-1 and V is TRBV6-5; 8 bases are a match to TRBD1. The V gene end was trimmed by 6 bases and the J gene end by 9 bases; junction bases not matched to a gene: 10. The CDR3 is 14 amino acids. CDR1 and CDR2 (germline): MNHEY, SVGAGI. The CDR3 protein is CASRRDGTGGEQFF. In nucleotides, the CDR3 is TGTGCCAGCAGGAGGGATGGGACAGGCGGTGAGCAGTTCTTC.

This chain links TRBV7-2 with TRBJ1-2; D is undetermined. There are 13 residues in the CDR3. V was clipped by 0 bases and J by 3 bases, with 5 bases between them. The germline V gene encodes CDR1 SGHTA and CDR2 FQGNSA. The CDR3 reads CASSLARYYGYTF. CDR3 in DNA: TGTGCCAGCAGCTTAGCCAGATACTATGGCTACACCTTC.

The rearrangement uses TRBV19 and TRBJ1-5; D remains ambiguous. The germline V gene encodes CDR1 LNHDA and CDR2 SQIVND (reference sequence). The CDR3 is 16 residues long. With 4 bases removed from V and 3 bases from J, the gap between germline ends came to 16 bases. CDR3 amino acids: CASSTGEGQNNQPQHF. In nucleotides, the CDR3 is TGTGCCAGTAGTACGGGTGAGGGCCAGAACAATCAGCCCCAGCATTTT.

The CDR3 DNA sequence: TGCGCCAGCAGCTTGATGGGACAGGGTTACAATGAGCAGTTCTTC. Translated, it gives CASSLMGQGYNEQFF. The rearrangement uses TRBV5-1 and TRBJ2-1; 9 nucleotides align to TRBD1. Germline CDR1 and CDR2: SGHRS and YFSETQ. The CDR3 length is 15 residues. The V gene end was trimmed by 1 base and the J gene end by 4 bases; junction bases not matched to a gene: 3.

The rearrangement uses TRBV18 and TRBJ1-2; D possibly corresponds to TRBD1 (6 bases). Trimming removed 3 bases at V and 0 bases at J, with 11 bases between. Germline V lookup: CDR1 KGHSH, CDR2 LQKENI. The CDR3 runs to 15 residues. The CDR3 here is CASSPLDSTNYGYTF. As DNA, the CDR3 is TGTGCCAGCTCACCCTTGGACAGTACTAACTATGGCTACACCTTC. Looking up the rest from reference TRBV18 and TRBJ1-2 gives the full variable domain: NAGVMQNPRHLVRRRGQEARLRCSPMKGHSHVYWYRQLPEEGLKFMVYLQKENIIDESGMPKERFSAEFPKEGPSILRIQQVVRGDSAAYFCASSPLDSTNYGYTFGSGTRLTVV.

This chain links TRBV7-8 with TRBJ1-1; 7 positions match TRBD1. Germline V gene lookup returns CDR1 SGHVS and CDR2 FQNEAQ. With 1 base clipped from V and 5 bases from J, the junction kept 4 bases outside the gene matches. The CDR3 covers 14 residues. The CDR3 nucleotides read TGTGCCAGCAGCTTAGGACAGGGCTATACTGAAGCTTTCTTT. Its translation is CASSLGQGYTEAFF.

The V call is TRBV28, the J call TRBJ2-3; no firm D call. CDR1 and CDR2 (germline): MDHEN, SYDVKM. The germline V and J ends were trimmed by 2 bases and 2 bases, with 11 bases remaining between them. The CDR3 sequence is 15 residues long. The chain's CDR3 is CASSLQIPTTDTQYF. In nucleotides, the CDR3 is TGTGCCAGCAGTTTACAGATCCCCACCACAGATACGCAGTATTTT.